Sequencing of this TCR beta chain was carried out in a study of CD8+ T cells in alopecia areata. For the study at large: It was oral tofacitinib, at 5 to 10 mg twice daily, that treated patients received. Study results and limitations: Because one nonresponder was included, the link of baseline CD8+ expansion to response is considered uncertain. Numerous expanded lesional clones remained in scalp and blood during tofacitinib. Possibly because of HLA-related factors, TCR sharing was less clear across patients than in mice.

Documented treatment: oral pan-JAK inhibitor, 5-10 mg twice daily. Of note for this clone: Its antigen is not identified.

Once RNA had been extracted, it was reverse transcribed into cDNA to act as the sequencing template. Profiling relied on immunoSEQ multiplex PCR, and the TCRdb table lists in-frame clones only, not all of them. The data hold some 190,000 clones, with approximately 70% observed a single time. V lost 2 bases to trimming and J lost 7 bases; unmatched junction nucleotides: 14. The CDR3 extends over 17 amino acids. Germline CDR1 is LGHNA and CDR2 is YSLEER. V and J are TRBV4-3 and TRBJ1-5; 7 bases line up with TRBD1. This sample comprised CD4+ T cells sorted from blood, obtained at week 44, from a patient treated with tofacitinib. This sequence originates from a human donor with alopecia areata. This chain's CDR3 is CASSQNLFDRVGQPQHF. DNA for the CDR3: TGCGCCAGCAGCCAAAACCTCTTCGACAGGGTCGGACAGCCCCAGCATTTT.